The sequence of this T cell receptor (beta chain) was determined in a study of cytomegalovirus exposure and HLA in healthy donors. Findings and limits, study-wide: For TCR beta chains, V- and J-gene trimming was later linked to a missense DCLRE1C variant.

The CDR3 sequence is 15 residues long. Germline V lookup: CDR1 SGHNT, CDR2 YENEEA. The V end was cut by 5 bases, the J end by 2 bases, with 16 bases between. PCR employed 60 Vbeta and 13 Jbeta primers. Some clones are missing from TCRdb's copy, which holds only in-frame ones; the method was immunoSEQ multiplex PCR. The top ten hold around 1.4% of the sample, which has around 150,000 clones, 70% to 80% seen once. Note on this clone: Its antigen is not known.

This TCR was sampled from a man in his sixties in good health and CMV-seronegative. V gene TRBV11-3 combines with J gene TRBJ2-7; D possibly corresponds to TRBD2 (7 bases). Sequenced sample: PBMCs. Here the CDR3 reads CASSPGGGLPYEQYF. DNA of the CDR3: TGTGCCAGCAGCCCCGGCGGGGGCCTACCCTACGAGCAGTACTTC. Full variable domain (remainder filled in from reference TRBV11-3 and TRBJ2-7): EAGVVQSPRYKIIEKKQPVAFWCNPISGHNTLYWYLQNLGQGPELLIRYENEEAVDDSQLPKDRFSAERLKGVDSTLKIQPAELGDSAVYLCASSPGGGLPYEQYFGPGTRLTVT.